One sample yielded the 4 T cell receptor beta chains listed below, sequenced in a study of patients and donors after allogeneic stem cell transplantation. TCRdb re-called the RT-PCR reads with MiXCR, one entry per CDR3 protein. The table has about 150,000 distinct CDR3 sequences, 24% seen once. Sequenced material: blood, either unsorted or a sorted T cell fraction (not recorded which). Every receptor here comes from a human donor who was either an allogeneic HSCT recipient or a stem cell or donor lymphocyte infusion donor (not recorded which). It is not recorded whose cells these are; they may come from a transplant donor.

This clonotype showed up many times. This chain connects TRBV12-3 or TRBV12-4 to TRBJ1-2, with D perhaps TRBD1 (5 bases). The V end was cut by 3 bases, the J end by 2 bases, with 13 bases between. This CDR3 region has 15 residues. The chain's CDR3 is CASSLYSPGNYGYTF. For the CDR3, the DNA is TGTGCCAGCAGTTTGTATTCCCCAGGGAACTATGGCTACACCTTC.

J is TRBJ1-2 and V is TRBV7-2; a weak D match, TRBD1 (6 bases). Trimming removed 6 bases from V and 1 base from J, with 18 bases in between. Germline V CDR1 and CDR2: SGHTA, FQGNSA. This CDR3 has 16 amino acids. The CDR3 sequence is CASSYNRRGVNYGYTF. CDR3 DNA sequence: TGTGCCAGCAGTTATAATAGGAGGGGGGTTAACTATGGCTACACCTTC. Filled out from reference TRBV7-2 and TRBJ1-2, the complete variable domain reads GAGVSQSPSNKVTEKGKDVELRCDPISGHTALYWYRQSLGQGLEFLIYFQGNSAPDKSGLPSDRFSAERTGGSVSTLTIQRTQQEDSAVYLCASSYNRRGVNYGYTFGSGTRLTVV.

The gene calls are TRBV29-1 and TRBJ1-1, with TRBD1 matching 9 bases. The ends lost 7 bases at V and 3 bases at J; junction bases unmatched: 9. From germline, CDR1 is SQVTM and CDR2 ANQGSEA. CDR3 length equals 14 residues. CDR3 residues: CSGRDRAKDTEAFF. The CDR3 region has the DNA TGCAGCGGCCGGGACAGGGCAAAGGACACTGAAGCTTTCTTT.

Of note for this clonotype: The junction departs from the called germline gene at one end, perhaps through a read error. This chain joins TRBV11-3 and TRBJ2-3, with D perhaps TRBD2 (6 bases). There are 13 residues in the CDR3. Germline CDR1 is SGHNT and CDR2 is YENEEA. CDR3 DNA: TGTGGCAGCAGCTCGGACTACACAGATACGCAGTATTTT. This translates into CGSSSDYTDTQYF.